What follows are 21 T cell receptor beta chains derived from one specimen sequenced in a study of identical twins. One entry per CDR3 protein, called by TCRdb with MiXCR from the 5' RACE reads. The table has about 470,000 distinct CDR3 sequences, approximately 25% seen once. The same sample was also studied in work on T cells expressing NK-cell markers.

The sequenced material came from CD4+ T cells sorted from blood. The receptors were sampled from a woman aged 18-29 years in good health.

The J gene is TRBJ1-1, the V gene TRBV7-9; D is unclear. Trimming removed 5 bases at V and 1 base at J, with 14 bases between. The germline CDR1 and CDR2 sequences are SEHNR and FQNEAQ (reference sequence). This CDR3 is 15 amino acids long. The CDR3 sequence is CASSAWGRRNTEAFF. CDR3 bases: TGTGCCAGCAGCGCCTGGGGTAGGAGGAACACTGAAGCTTTCTTT.

This clonotype was seen repeatedly, ten times or more. The chain uses TRBV12-3 or TRBV12-4 and TRBJ1-5; a weak D match, TRBD1 (5 bases). The CDR3 contains 14 residues. The germline V and J ends were trimmed by 0 bases and 4 bases, with 7 bases remaining between them. CDR3: CASSLAGGNQPQHF. CDR3 nucleotides: TGTGCCAGCAGTTTAGCGGGGGGGAATCAGCCCCAGCATTTT.

This clonotype has at least ten counts. The chain recombines TRBV7-2 with TRBJ2-3; D ambiguous. CDR1 SGHTA and CDR2 FQGNSA come from the germline V gene. The CDR3 runs to 14 residues. V lost 2 bases, J lost 5 bases, and 11 bases lay in between. CDR3 in amino acids: CASSLTDTGDTQYF. The CDR3 nucleotides read TGTGCCAGCAGCTTAACTGATACGGGAGATACGCAGTATTTT.

This clonotype was found many times. The V gene is TRBV12-3 or TRBV12-4, the J gene TRBJ1-1, with 8 bases lining up with TRBD1. The CDR3 is 16 amino acids. V gave up 6 bases and J gave up 5 bases; unmatched junction bases: 14. The CDR3 loop reads CASRPHPGQAPTEAFF. CDR3 nucleotides: TGTGCCAGCAGACCGCACCCGGGACAGGCGCCGACTGAAGCTTTCTTT.

This clonotype was seen a single time. The chain links TRBV20-1 to TRBJ1-2, with D possibly TRBD1 on 6 matching bases. Germline CDR1 and CDR2: DFQATT and SNEGSKA (reference sequence). The CDR3 is made up of 13 amino acids. Here the CDR3 DNA reads TGCATCGGGGGCCAGGCCCCTAACTATGGCTACACCTTC. It codes for CIGGQAPNYGYTF.

The chain uses TRBV6-2 or TRBV6-3 and TRBJ2-7; D ambiguous. Germline V lookup: CDR1 MNHEY, CDR2 SVGEGT. V shed 7 bases and J shed 2 bases, with 9 bases lying between them. The CDR3 has 12 amino acids. The CDR3 DNA is TGTGCCAGCACGGATGGCCCCTACGAGCAGTACTTC. Amino acid sequence: CASTDGPYEQYF.

The chain uses TRBV6-1 and TRBJ1-2, with 8 bases identical to TRBD1. This CDR3 contains 13 residues. Per the germline V gene, CDR1 is MNHNS and CDR2 is SASEGT. The ends lost 6 bases at V and 5 bases at J; junction bases unmatched: 5. CDR3 protein: CASSLTGEYGYTF. In DNA form, the CDR3 reads TGTGCCAGCAGCTTGACAGGGGAATATGGCTACACCTTC.

This chain links TRBV20-1 with TRBJ2-7; unclear D gene. This CDR3 contains 12 residues. In germline, CDR1 is DFQATT, CDR2 SNEGSKA (reference sequence). The CDR3 bases are TGCGTACTGCGCCCCAATTCCTACGAGCAGTACTTC. The encoded protein is CVLRPNSYEQYF.

This clonotype appeared many times. CDR3 amino acids: CASSLAAMNTEAFF. CDR3 in DNA: TGCGCCAGCAGCTTGGCAGCAATGAACACTGAAGCTTTCTTT. The chain links TRBV5-1 to TRBJ1-1; D is undetermined. Trimming left V 0 bases short and J 0 bases short, with 6 bases between. This CDR3 comprises 14 residues. The germline CDR1 and CDR2 sequences are SGHRS and YFSETQ.

This clonotype was seen more than once but under ten times. The CDR3 protein is CASSLALTGGHTEAFF. The CDR3 coding sequence is TGCGCCAGCAGCTTGGCCTTGACAGGGGGCCACACTGAAGCTTTCTTT. The gene calls are TRBV5-1 and TRBJ1-1; 10 nucleotides match TRBD1. The CDR3 extends over 16 amino acids. V gave up 0 bases and J gave up 3 bases; unmatched junction bases: 5. CDR1 SGHRS and CDR2 YFSETQ come from the germline V gene. Full variable domain (rest looked up from reference TRBV5-1 and TRBJ1-1): KAGVTQTPRYLIKTRGQQVTLSCSPISGHRSVSWYQQTPGQGLQFLFEYFSETQRNKGNFPGRFSGRQFSNSRSEMNVSTLELGDSALYLCASSLALTGGHTEAFFGQGTRLTVV.

V is TRBV28 and J is TRBJ2-7; no firm D call. Trimming pared 2 bases from V and 6 bases from J, leaving 17 bases between. The germline CDR1 and CDR2 sequences are MDHEN and SYDVKM. The CDR3 spans 15 residues. The CDR3 region has the DNA TGTGCCAGCAGTTTAAGGGCCCAAGCGCGAGGCGAGCAGTACTTC. Its translation is CASSLRAQARGEQYF. The full variable domain, with the rest looked up from reference TRBV28 and TRBJ2-7, is DVKVTQSSRYLVKRTGEKVFLECVQDMDHENMFWYRQDPGLGLRLIYFSYDVKMKEKGDIPEGYSVSREKKERFSLILESASTNQTSMYLCASSLRAQARGEQYFGPGTRLTVT.

This chain uses TRBV7-2 with TRBJ2-7; 8 bases line up with TRBD2. Germline CDR1 is SGHTA and CDR2 is FQGNSA. The trim removed 3 bases at V and 6 bases at J, leaving 7 bases unmatched. The CDR3 has 14 amino acids. The CDR3 is CASSFKAGAVEQYF. CDR3 nucleotides: TGTGCCAGCAGCTTCAAAGCGGGAGCCGTCGAGCAGTACTTC.

The rearrangement uses TRBV20-1 and TRBJ2-2, with 11 bases that match TRBD2. The germline gives CDR1 DFQATT, CDR2 SNEGSKA (reference sequence). CDR3 length: 14 residues. The V gene end was trimmed by 6 bases and the J gene end by 6 bases; junction bases not matched to a gene: 6. CDR3 coding DNA: TGCAGTGCCCTAGCGGGAGGTTTAGCCGGGGAGCTGTTTTTT. Its translation: CSALAGGLAGELFF.

The chain employs TRBV19 and TRBJ2-5; maybe TRBD2 (6 bases). Trimming cost V 0 bases and J 7 bases, with 15 bases left between them. CDR1 LNHDA and CDR2 SQIVND come from the germline V gene (reference sequence). The CDR3 contains 15 residues. The CDR3 region is CASSIDHISAGTQYF. In nucleotides, the CDR3 is TGTGCCAGTAGTATAGATCATATTTCAGCGGGGACCCAGTACTTC.

This clonotype was counted between two and nine times. This chain links TRBV18 with TRBJ2-5, with D hard to call. V lost 0 bases, J lost 6 bases, and 11 bases lay in between. CDR1 KGHSH and CDR2 LQKENI come from the germline V gene. CDR3 length equals 14 residues. Written as DNA, the CDR3 is TGTGCCAGCTCACCACCGTCTGGTAGGAAGACCCAGTACTTC. Translated: CASSPPSGRKTQYF.

This clonotype was seen only a few times. The rearrangement joins TRBV3-1 to TRBJ2-7; 10 bases map to TRBD2. The CDR3 has 15 residues. The germline gives CDR1 LGHDT, CDR2 YNNKEL (reference sequence). Trimming removed 3 bases from V and 2 bases from J; junction bases left unmatched: 4. The CDR3 DNA reads TGTGCCAGCAGCCAGGCTAGCGGGAGAGCCTACGAGCAGTACTTC. As protein: CASSQASGRAYEQYF.

The V call is TRBV6-1, the J call TRBJ1-2; 10 bases fit TRBD1. Per germline, CDR1 MNHNS and CDR2 SASEGT. V was pared by 7 bases and J by 3 bases, with 14 bases of the junction left unmatched. The CDR3 runs 17 residues. The CDR3 loop reads CASMGQTGGEQDYGYTF. In DNA, the CDR3 is TGTGCCAGCATGGGTCAGACAGGGGGCGAACAGGACTATGGCTACACCTTC.

This clonotype has ten or more counts. The rearrangement uses TRBV4-3 and TRBJ2-1; D is perhaps TRBD2 (6 bases). Trimming left V 1 base short and J 7 bases short, with 17 bases between. CDR3 length equals 16 residues. The germline V gene has CDR1 LGHNA and CDR2 YSLEER. The CDR3 DNA is TGCGCCAGCAGCCAAGGGGGACTCCCGGGTGGGAATGAGCAGTTCTTC. As protein: CASSQGGLPGGNEQFF.

The V gene is TRBV4-3, the J gene TRBJ2-2; TRBD2 might be the D (6 bases). Trimming removed 7 bases from V and 2 bases from J, with 11 bases in between. The CDR3 contains 14 residues. Germline V CDR1 and CDR2: LGHNA, YSLEER. As DNA, the CDR3 is TGCGCCAGCAAAGGGACTGATAACACCGGGGAGCTGTTTTTT. It encodes CASKGTDNTGELFF.

This clonotype occurred a few times. This sequence joins TRBV5-1 and TRBJ2-5; tentatively, D is TRBD2 (6 bases). Trimming stripped 3 bases from V and 4 bases from J, with 13 bases between. CDR3 length equals 14 residues. CDR1 and CDR2 (germline): SGHRS, YFSETQ. The CDR3 reads CASSSGGPGETQYF. The CDR3 coding sequence is TGCGCCAGCAGCTCAGGAGGGCCGGGAGAGACCCAGTACTTC. The whole variable domain, remainder taken from reference TRBV5-1 and TRBJ2-5, is KAGVTQTPRYLIKTRGQQVTLSCSPISGHRSVSWYQQTPGQGLQFLFEYFSETQRNKGNFPGRFSGRQFSNSRSEMNVSTLELGDSALYLCASSSGGPGETQYFGPGTRLLVL.

The V and J genes are TRBV7-9 and TRBJ2-1; D is tentatively TRBD1 or TRBD2 (5 bases each). V was clipped by 5 bases and J by 0 bases, with 17 bases between them. Germline V gene lookup returns CDR1 SEHNR and CDR2 FQNEAQ (reference sequence). CDR3 length: 17 residues. For the CDR3, the DNA is TGTGCCAGCAGCCCCCCGAGGGGCCACTACTCCTACAATGAGCAGTTCTTC. Translating it yields CASSPPRGHYSYNEQFF.